What follows are 20 T cell receptor beta chains derived from one specimen sequenced in a study of OX40 agonist ivuxolimab in advanced cancers. Data came from immunoSEQ multiplex PCR; TCRdb stores just in-frame clones and leaves some out. This table has about 63,000 clones, 85% to 90% appearing once. This specimen was CD4+ or CD8+ T cells sorted from blood, taken in a trial of the OX40 agonist ivuxolimab. The receptors shown here come from an adult with an advanced solid tumor such as melanoma, head and neck, liver or kidney cancer.

This clone was counted a single time. V gene TRBV18 combines with J gene TRBJ2-7; 7 positions agree with TRBD2. The CDR3 is 12 amino acids. With 6 bases clipped from V and 3 bases from J, the junction kept 2 bases outside the gene matches. The V gene's germline CDR1 is KGHSH and CDR2 LQKENI. CDR3 residues: CASSPGGYEQYF. CDR3 coding DNA: TGTGCCAGCTCTCCGGGGGGCTACGAGCAGTACTTC.

The CDR3 protein is CASSLAIGQGIGGYTF. The CDR3 DNA reads TGCGCCAGCAGCTTGGCCATCGGACAGGGGATTGGGGGCTACACCTTC. V and J are TRBV5-1 and TRBJ1-2; 9 bases align to TRBD1. The CDR3 runs to 16 residues. Germline V gives CDR1 SGHRS, CDR2 YFSETQ. Trimming at V came to 0 bases and at J to 8 bases, leaving 11 bases not matched to a gene.

CDR3 loop: CSVVLGSGYGYTF. In nucleotides, the CDR3 is TGCAGCGTTGTCCTCGGCAGTGGGTATGGCTACACCTTC. J is TRBJ1-2 and V is TRBV29-1, with D hard to call. This CDR3 has 13 amino acids. The V gene lost 4 bases and the J gene lost 5 bases, with 14 bases spanning the gap. Germline V gene sequence: CDR1 SQVTM, CDR2 ANQGSEA.

V is TRBV5-1 and J is TRBJ1-5, with D unresolved. Germline assignment: CDR1 SGHRS and CDR2 YFSETQ. This CDR3 region has 15 residues. Deletions cut 0 bases from V and 8 bases from J, with 15 bases between. The CDR3 bases are TGCGCCAGCAGCTTGGGGGGAGGAATGAGGGAGCCCCAGCATTTT. This sequence encodes CASSLGGGMREPQHF.

This clone appeared a few times. The chain couples TRBV2 to TRBJ1-2; D is unclear. The CDR3 is made up of 10 amino acids. Germline CDR1 SNHLY, CDR2 FYNNEI. V gave up 1 base and J gave up 7 bases, with 1 base separating them. The CDR3 sequence is CASSEGGYTF. The DNA for the CDR3 is TGTGCCAGCAGTGAAGGTGGCTACACCTTC.

This clone has just one count. The chain carries TRBV27 and TRBJ2-3; 12 bases line up with TRBD2. CDR3 size: 19 residues. Losses at the gene ends were 6 bases for V and 1 base for J; bases not matched to a gene: 14. Per germline, CDR1 MNHEY and CDR2 SMNVEV (reference sequence). The CDR3 sequence is CASRVRTSGTPLGTDTQYF. In DNA, the CDR3 is TGTGCCAGCAGAGTAAGGACTAGCGGGACACCCCTGGGCACAGATACGCAGTATTTT.

This chain joins TRBV7-8 and TRBJ2-5; 7 nucleotides agree with TRBD2. The V gene's germline CDR1 is SGHVS and CDR2 FQNEAQ. The J segment lost 1 base and the V segment lost 8 bases, leaving 1 base of the junction unmatched. The CDR3 is made up of 12 amino acids. CDR3 nucleotide sequence: TGTGCCAGCGGGAGGGGCCAAGAGACCCAGTACTTC. This encodes CASGRGQETQYF.

This chain connects TRBV28 to TRBJ2-3, with D tentatively TRBD1 (6 bases). From germline, CDR1 is MDHEN and CDR2 SYDVKM. CDR3 length equals 15 residues. Trimming left V 3 bases short and J 6 bases short, with 16 bases between. The CDR3 coding sequence is TGTGCCAGCAGTTTTTGGCAGGGACAACCCGATACGCAGTATTTT. Residues: CASSFWQGQPDTQYF.

This clone was observed a few times. The chain couples TRBV20-1 to TRBJ1-1; D not certain. The V and J ends lost 1 base and 8 bases respectively, with 8 bases between them. The germline CDR1 and CDR2 sequences are DFQATT and SNEGSKA (reference sequence). This CDR3 has 11 residues. The CDR3 is CSARGMREAFF. For the CDR3, the DNA is TGCAGTGCTAGAGGCATGAGAGAAGCTTTCTTT.

The rearrangement joins TRBV28 to TRBJ1-1; 9 positions agree with TRBD1. The V gene end was trimmed by 5 bases and the J gene end by 5 bases; junction bases not matched to a gene: 3. The CDR3 is 13 amino acids. Looked up from germline, CDR1 is MDHEN and CDR2 is SYDVKM. CDR3 region: CASSHRGPTEAFF. The CDR3 coding sequence is TGTGCCAGCAGTCACAGGGGGCCGACTGAAGCTTTCTTT.

V and J are TRBV20-1 and TRBJ2-3; a possible D gene is TRBD2 (6 bases). The CDR3 extends over 11 amino acids. The germline V gene has CDR1 DFQATT and CDR2 SNEGSKA (reference sequence). For the CDR3, the DNA is TGCAGACCCATGGGGGGAGATACGCAGTATTTT. Translating it yields CRPMGGDTQYF.

The chain has TRBV6-4 and TRBJ2-3; no definite D call. In germline, CDR1 is MRHNA, CDR2 SNTAGT. The CDR3 has 13 residues. The V and J ends lost 2 bases and 8 bases respectively, with 11 bases between them. The CDR3 sequence is CASSDGPGGTQYF. The CDR3 DNA reads as TGTGCCAGCAGTGACGGGCCGGGTGGTACGCAGTATTTT.

This chain joins TRBV27 and TRBJ2-1; possibly TRBD2 for D (6 bases). V was trimmed by 4 bases and J by 10 bases, leaving 17 bases between them. Germline CDR1 and CDR2: MNHEY and SMNVEV (reference sequence). The CDR3 has 14 amino acids. CDR3 sequence reads: CASSWLAGGREQFF. In nucleotides, the CDR3 is TGTGCCAGCAGTTGGCTAGCAGGTGGGAGGGAGCAGTTCTTC.

The genes are TRBV21-1 and TRBJ2-7. TRBV21-1 is labeled a pseudogene. The CDR3 is 17 residues long. The CDR3 DNA reads as TGTGCCAGCAGCCTCCCAAACCGGAGAGACAAACCCCACGAGCAGTACTTC. Amino acid sequence: CASSLPNRRDKPHEQYF.

The chain combines TRBV18 with TRBJ1-4; D gene unclear. This CDR3 has 17 amino acids. The germline V gene encodes CDR1 KGHSH and CDR2 LQKENI. Trimming took off 0 bases at V and 1 base at J, with 12 bases between the two ends. CDR3 bases: TGTGCCAGCTCACCACCGAACACTCGGGGAACTAATGAAAAACTGTTTTTT. Amino acid sequence: CASSPPNTRGTNEKLFF.

This sequence joins TRBV7-9 and TRBJ1-3; D perhaps matches TRBD1 (5 bases). The CDR3 has 16 residues. Trimming shortened V by 3 bases and J by 0 bases, and 12 bases separated the two germline ends. In germline, CDR1 is SEHNR, CDR2 FQNEAQ (reference sequence). CDR3 bases: TGTGCCAGCAGCTTGAGGGGCGTTAGCTCTGGAAACACCATATATTTT. Protein: CASSLRGVSSGNTIYF.

V gene TRBV5-4 combines with J gene TRBJ2-5, with D hard to call. The CDR3 sequence is 15 residues long. V was cut by 4 bases and J by 2 bases, with 15 bases left in between. Germline V gene data show CDR1 as SGHNT and CDR2 as YYREEE (reference sequence). The CDR3 bases are TGTGCCAGCAGCCAGCCTAATGCTGCACAAGAGACCCAGTACTTC. This codes for CASSQPNAAQETQYF.

V gene TRBV18 combines with J gene TRBJ1-3, with 7 bases aligning to TRBD1. Looked up from germline, CDR1 is KGHSH and CDR2 is LQKENI. With 6 bases clipped from V and 0 bases from J, the junction kept 8 bases outside the gene matches. The CDR3 totals 16 residues. CDR3 sequence: CASSFGPGGSGNTIYF. The DNA for the CDR3 is TGTGCCAGCTCCTTTGGTCCAGGGGGCTCTGGAAACACCATATATTTT.

The V and J genes are TRBV9 and TRBJ2-3; tentative D call: TRBD2 (6 bases). CDR3 size: 14 residues. Germline CDR1 SGDLS, CDR2 YYNGEE. V was clipped by 4 bases and J by 4 bases, with 13 bases between them. CDR3 bases: TGTGCCAGCAGCTTCCGGACTATTTCAGATACGCAGTATTTT. It translates to CASSFRTISDTQYF.

The J gene is TRBJ1-3, the V gene TRBV7-9, with 7 bases identical to TRBD1. The CDR3 runs 15 residues. CDR1 and CDR2 (germline): SEHNR, FQNEAQ (reference sequence). J was trimmed by 3 bases and V by 3 bases; bases with no gene match: 5. CDR3: CASSLGQGDGNTIYF. The CDR3 region has the DNA TGTGCCAGCAGCTTGGGCCAGGGGGATGGAAACACCATATATTTT.